Listed below are T cell receptor beta chains from one sample, sequenced in a study of blood T cell repertoires in COVID-19. Some clones are missing from TCRdb's copy, which holds only in-frame ones; the method was immunoSEQ multiplex PCR. The sample holds roughly 150,000 clones; approximately 73% are singletons and the top ten take less than 4.5%. The sample consisted of peripheral blood. These receptors were taken from a man in his 60s with acute or convalescent COVID-19. Each CDR3 is given with its conserved first and last residue. Each record gives: clone size, V gene, D gene, J gene, CDR3 DNA, CDR3 protein. D genes are given only for firm matches. Clone size is given for some rows only: seen once, a few or many times, or a class if the clone is expanded.

NA	TRBV5-4	TRBD1	TRBJ2-7	TGTGCCAGCCTACCTATGGGGGGACAGGGAACGGCCGAGCAGTACTTC	CASLPMGGQGTAEQYF
NA	TRBV3-1/TRBV3-2	NA	TRBJ1-6	TGTGCCAGCAGCCAAGATATATTCGGACTATCTCGGAATTCACCCCTCCACTTT	CASSQDIFGLSRNSPLHF
few	TRBV5-1	TRBD1	TRBJ1-4	TGCGCCAGCAGCGGTGACAGGGGTTCTAATGAAAAACTGTTTTTT	CASSGDRGSNEKLFF
NA	TRBV5-1	TRBD2	TRBJ2-7	TGCGCCAGCAGCTTGGCCCGACTAGCAGATACCTCCTACGAGCAGTACTTC	CASSLARLADTSYEQYF
few	TRBV21-1	NA	TRBJ1-5	TGTGCCAGCAGCCTGACCGGGACAGGCCTAGATCAGCCCCAGCATTTT	CASSLTGTGLDQPQHF
NA	TRBV5-4	TRBD1	TRBJ2-1	TGTGCCAGCAGCGCGGACAGGGCCAATGAGCAGTTCTTC	CASSADRANEQFF
NA	TRBV3-1/TRBV3-2	NA	TRBJ2-1	TGTGCCAGCAGCCAAGAGACAGGGGAATTTAGCGGGAGAACCTTCGATGAGCAGTTCTTC	CASSQETGEFSGRTFDEQFF
NA	TRBV6-5	NA	TRBJ2-7	TGTGCCAGCAGTTACTCGTACAGTTTCTCCTACGAGCAGTACTTC	CASSYSYSFSYEQYF
once	TRBV24-1	TRBD2	TRBJ2-2	TGTGCCACCAGTCCCTCCCCGGGCGCGGGAGCAACCGGGGAGCTGTTTTTT	CATSPSPGAGATGELFF
NA	TRBV30	TRBD1	TRBJ1-5	TGTGCCTGGAACACGGGGGGACAGGGGCAGCCCCAGCATTTT	CAWNTGGQGQPQHF
NA	TRBV24-1	NA	TRBJ2-1	TGTGCCACCAGTGATTCAGGGGAGGGGCAGTTCTTC	CATSDSGEGQFF
once	TRBV6-5	TRBD1	TRBJ1-1	TGTGCCAGCAGGAGGACAGGGCAACCGAACACTGAAGCTTTCTTT	CASRRTGQPNTEAFF
NA	TRBV5-4	NA	TRBJ2-1	TGTGCCAGCAGCTTGGGTCTCGGGGAAAATGAGCAGTTCTTC	CASSLGLGENEQFF
NA	TRBV10-3	NA	TRBJ2-3	TGTGCCATCAGTGAGGAAAGCGATACGCAGTATTTT	CAISEESDTQYF
NA	TRBV6-5	NA	TRBJ1-4	TGTGCCAGCAGCTCCGCCGGGACAACTAATGAAAAACTGTTTTTT	CASSSAGTTNEKLFF
NA	TRBV27	NA	TRBJ1-5	TGTGCCAGCAGTACAGACAGAGATAGCAATCAGCCCCAGCATTTT	CASSTDRDSNQPQHF
NA	TRBV6-6	NA	TRBJ1-5	TGTGCCAGCAGTTACTCGACCTGGGGCAGCCAGCCCCAGCATTTT	CASSYSTWGSQPQHF
NA	TRBV3-1/TRBV3-2	NA	TRBJ2-3	TGTGCCAGCAGCCCCGCAGGGTTCTCGGGCACAGATACGCAGTATTTT	CASSPAGFSGTDTQYF
NA	TRBV29-1	TRBD1	TRBJ1-4	TGCAGCGTTGGGGAGACAGGGGGTGGGGGTGAAAAACTGTTTTTT	CSVGETGGGGEKLFF
NA	TRBV12-3/TRBV12-4	NA	TRBJ1-4	TGTGCCAGCAGTCCTATCCGAGAAAAACTGTTTTTT	CASSPIREKLFF
few	TRBV27	TRBD2	TRBJ2-3	TGTGCCAGCAGTCAAGGACTAGCGGGAGCCACAGATACGCAGTATTTT	CASSQGLAGATDTQYF
many	TRBV14	TRBD1	TRBJ1-1	TGTGCCAGCAGCCTCGACAGGGTCACTGAAGCTTTCTTT	CASSLDRVTEAFF
NA	TRBV7-9	TRBD2	TRBJ2-1	TGTGCCAGCAGCCCCTTGGTAGCGGGAGGGGATGAGCAGTTCTTC	CASSPLVAGGDEQFF
NA	TRBV30	NA	TRBJ2-6	TGTGCCTGGGGACCGGCCAGGGGCAGCACTGGGGCCAACGTCCTGACTTTC	CAWGPARGSTGANVLTF
NA	TRBV7-2	NA	TRBJ1-4	TGTGCCAGCAACGCAGGGGCGATTAATGAAAAACTGTTTTTT	CASNAGAINEKLFF
NA	TRBV5-1	TRBD2	TRBJ2-1	TGCGCCAGCAGCTTGGCGGGTAGCGGGAGGGCTAACAATGAGCAGTTCTTC	CASSLAGSGRANNEQFF
NA	TRBV19	TRBD1	TRBJ2-2	TGTGCCGGGGCACAGGGGGCAGGGGCCGGGGAGCTGTTTTTT	CAGAQGAGAGELFF
NA	TRBV16	NA	TRBJ1-5	TGTGCCAGCAGTCCAGGGTATAGCAATCAGCCCCAGCATTTT	CASSPGYSNQPQHF
NA	TRBV28	NA	TRBJ2-7	TGTGCCAGCAGTTCCCGGTACGAGCAGTACTTC	CASSSRYEQYF
NA	TRBV11-3	NA	TRBJ2-7	TGTGCCAGCAGCGCTAGTCCGGCGACAGACTACGAGCAGTACTTC	CASSASPATDYEQYF
NA	TRBV29-1	NA	TRBJ2-7	TGCAGCTTTAGACTAGGCACCTCCTACGAGCAGTACTTC	CSFRLGTSYEQYF
once	TRBV19	TRBD1	TRBJ2-7	TGTGCCAGTAGCCGGGACAGGGGATCCTACGAGCAGTACTTC	CASSRDRGSYEQYF
NA	TRBV2	NA	TRBJ1-4	TGTGCCAGCACGCCAGCAACTAATGAAAAACTGTTTTTT	CASTPATNEKLFF
NA	TRBV10-1	NA	TRBJ2-7	TGCGCCAGCAGTGCAAGGGAGCGGCAGTACTTC	CASSARERQYF
NA	TRBV10-1	NA	TRBJ2-1	TGCGCCAGCAGTGAGTCACTAGGGACTTACAATGAGCAGTTCTTC	CASSESLGTYNEQFF
NA	TRBV7-8	TRBD2	TRBJ2-7	TGTGCCAGCAGCTTAGGGCTAGCGGGACATGGAGAGGAGCAGTACTTC	CASSLGLAGHGEEQYF
NA	TRBV6-6	TRBD1	TRBJ2-2	TGTGCCAGCAGGTCGACAGGGGTCAACACCGGGGAGCTGTTTTTT	CASRSTGVNTGELFF
NA	TRBV5-1	NA	TRBJ2-7	TGCGCCAGCAGTCCAGCGCCAAGCTCCTACGAGCAGTACTTC	CASSPAPSSYEQYF
NA	TRBV10-1	TRBD1	TRBJ2-3	TGCGCCAGCAGCCCGGGACAGGGGGTTGGAGATACGCAGTATTTT	CASSPGQGVGDTQYF
once	TRBV7-9	TRBD1	TRBJ2-2	TGTGCCAGCAGCTTGACCGGGACAGGCACCGGGGAGCTGTTTTTT	CASSLTGTGTGELFF
NA	TRBV12-5	NA	TRBJ2-6	TGTGCTAGTGGACCTAGGGCGGGGGCGCCAAGCTCTGGGGCCAACGTCCTGACTTTC	CASGPRAGAPSSGANVLTF
few	TRBV24-1	NA	TRBJ2-1	TGTGCCACCAGTGATTGGACAGATAGGCAGTTCTTC	CATSDWTDRQFF
NA	TRBV18	TRBD1	TRBJ2-3	TGTGCCAGCTCTCAGGACAGGGTAGGAACAGATACGCAGTATTTT	CASSQDRVGTDTQYF
once	TRBV9	TRBD2	TRBJ2-1	TGTGCCAGCAGCGCCCTTGGGGGGGGGTCTAACAATGAGCAGTTCTTC	CASSALGGGSNNEQFF
NA	TRBV7-9	TRBD1	TRBJ2-1	TGTGCCAGCAGCTTAGCGGGGGCCCGGGACAGGGGCTACAATGAGCAGTTCTTC	CASSLAGARDRGYNEQFF
NA	TRBV28	TRBD1	TRBJ1-6	TGTGCCAGCACCCTGGGGACAGGGGCTGGGACACCCCTCCACTTT	CASTLGTGAGTPLHF
NA	TRBV27	NA	TRBJ2-1	TGTGCCAGCAGTTTACGCAGGGATGGTGAGCAGTTCTTC	CASSLRRDGEQFF
NA	TRBV19	NA	TRBJ1-4	TGTGCCAGTAGTGTCCAGGGGAGGGGGAGCGAAAAACTGTTTTTT	CASSVQGRGSEKLFF
few	TRBV30	NA	TRBJ1-3	TGTGCCTGGAGTGGCGGGAATGGCCCCTCTGGAAACACCATATATTTT	CAWSGGNGPSGNTIYF